Following are 32 T cell receptor beta chains from one sample sequenced in a study of CXCR3-negative and CXCR3-positive naive CD8 T cells. The study, taken as a whole, reports: More hydrophobic TRB CDR3s were found in CXCR3-positive naive cells than in CXCR3-negative naive cells.

Libraries were UMI-labeled 5' RACE TRB cDNA. TCRdb processed the 5' RACE reads again and assigns one entry to each CDR3 protein, with no DNA. The sample includes tens of thousands of distinct CDR3 sequences. The antigens these receptors bind are not known. The sequencing input was naive CXCR3+ CD8+ T cells from blood. Subset given: CD45RO-CCR7+CD27+CD95- naive CD8+ T cells expressing CXCR3 (TNR3+). The origin of the receptors is a human donor in good health. Some clones in this sample may be carry-over from other donors' samples.

The V call is TRBV5-6, the J call TRBJ2-3. The CDR3 has 12 amino acids. Germline values: CDR1 SGHDT, CDR2 YYEEEE. The CDR3 spells CASRIGIDTQYF.

V usage is TRBV29-1 and J usage is TRBJ1-2; no DNA is available, so the TRBD1 call from TCRdb remains unchecked. The CDR3 extends over 13 amino acids. The germline gives CDR1 SQVTM, CDR2 ANQGSEA. Here the CDR3 reads CSAKKGQDYGYTF.

CDR3 loop: CASSVGAGTEAFF. The chain carries TRBV9 and TRBJ1-1; there is no DNA to check the TCRdb D call of TRBD1. The CDR3 is made up of 13 amino acids. Germline CDR1 is SGDLS and CDR2 is YYNGEE.

The rearrangement uses TRBV6-2 or TRBV6-3 and TRBJ2-7; TCRdb calls TRBD2, which cannot be checked without DNA. The germline V gene has CDR1 MNHEY and CDR2 SVGEGT. The CDR3 consists of 14 residues. The CDR3 protein is CASSSGLSSYEQYF.

The V gene is TRBV5-5, the J gene TRBJ2-7; there is no DNA to check the TCRdb D call of TRBD1. Germline V lookup: CDR1 SGHKS, CDR2 YYEKEE (reference sequence). The CDR3 is 15 amino acids. The CDR3 spells CASNGVGQGNYEQYF.

V usage is TRBV28 and J usage is TRBJ2-1; TCRdb indicates TRBD2, and absent DNA this call remains unverified. CDR1 and CDR2 from the germline V gene are MDHEN and SYDVKM. This CDR3 is 15 amino acids long. CDR3: CASSPSGAKYNEQFF.

The chain links TRBV18 to TRBJ1-5. The germline CDR1 and CDR2 sequences are KGHSH and LQKENI. The CDR3 covers 13 residues. The CDR3 sequence is CASHPGGNQPQHF.

The chain combines TRBV3-1 with TRBJ2-2; TCRdb indicates TRBD2, and absent DNA this call remains unverified. CDR3 length: 15 amino acids. Germline-derived CDR1 and CDR2 are LGHDT and YNNKEL (reference sequence). The CDR3 here is CASSQAVRGTGELFF. Based on the CDR3 plus reference TRBV3-1 and TRBJ2-2, the full variable domain is DTAVSQTPKYLVTQMGNDKSIKCEQNLGHDTMYWYKQDSKKFLKIMFSYNNKELIINETVPNRFSPKSPDKAHLNLHINSLELGDSAVYFCASSQAVRGTGELFFGEGSRLTVL.

CDR3 region: CSALDRLNYGYTF. This chain uses TRBV29-1 with TRBJ1-2; TCRdb calls TRBD1, which cannot be checked without DNA. Germline CDR1 reads SQVTM; CDR2 reads ANQGSEA. This CDR3 is 13 amino acids long.

This clonotype is classed as medium-sized by frequency. The gene calls are TRBV29-1 and TRBJ2-1; TCRdb gives TRBD1 as the D gene, but with no DNA this cannot be confirmed. Germline V gene lookup returns CDR1 SQVTM and CDR2 ANQGSEA. The CDR3 extends over 14 amino acids. The CDR3: CSVVVGGARNEQFF.

This chain uses TRBV4-1 with TRBJ2-7; without DNA, the TCRdb call of TRBD1 cannot be checked. Germline loops: CDR1 MGHRA, CDR2 YSYEKL. CDR3 length: 15 amino acids. The CDR3: CASSQGATSTYEQYF.

This chain uses TRBV7-3 with TRBJ2-1; TCRdb selects TRBD1, and the lack of DNA leaves this call unchecked. This CDR3 contains 15 residues. CDR1 is SGHTA, CDR2 FQGTGA, per germline. The CDR3 is CASSFGQGALDEQFF.

The chain carries TRBV4-3 and TRBJ2-6. This CDR3 region has 16 residues. The germline CDR1 and CDR2 sequences are LGHNA and YSLEER. CDR3 residues: CASSQDVSSGANVLTF.

The chain joins TRBV6-2 or TRBV6-3 to TRBJ2-1; the TRBD2 assignment by TCRdb is unverifiable without DNA. CDR1 MNHEY and CDR2 SVGEGT come from the germline V gene. The CDR3 is 17 residues long. CDR3 amino acids: CASSPNFAGISYNEQFF.

CDR3 protein: CASSHRTGNEQYF. The chain carries TRBV4-3 and TRBJ2-7; there is no DNA to check the TCRdb D call of TRBD1. The V gene's germline CDR1 is LGHNA and CDR2 YSLEER. The length of the CDR3 is 13 residues.

The CDR3 is CASSLEPGGFPDTQYF. The V call is TRBV5-1, the J call TRBJ2-3; TCRdb's D call, TRBD1, is unchecked because there is no DNA. The CDR3 extends over 16 amino acids. CDR1 is SGHRS and CDR2 is YFSETQ in the germline V gene.

The chain's CDR3 is CASSDLPGQGSYEQYF. This sequence joins TRBV28 and TRBJ2-7; TCRdb's D gene call, TRBD1, goes unchecked for lack of DNA. Germline lookup yields CDR1 MDHEN and CDR2 SYDVKM. CDR3 length: 16 residues.

The chain recombines TRBV7-8 with TRBJ2-2; absent DNA, TCRdb's TRBD1 call cannot be checked. Looked up from germline, CDR1 is SGHVS and CDR2 is FQNEAQ. The CDR3 contains 16 residues. CDR3 sequence: CASSLVQGAWAGELFF.

V is TRBV6-5 and J is TRBJ1-1. Germline V gene lookup returns CDR1 MNHEY and CDR2 SVGAGI. The CDR3 length is 14 residues. The CDR3 region is CASSYSMGGTEAFF.

The rearrangement joins TRBV10-3 to TRBJ2-3; TCRdb calls TRBD1, which cannot be checked without DNA. Germline loops: CDR1 ENHRY, CDR2 SYGVKD. The CDR3 spans 18 residues. CDR3 region: CAISEGTSGARGTDTQYF.

The chain employs TRBV28 and TRBJ2-7; there is no DNA to check the TCRdb D call of TRBD1. The CDR3 covers 14 residues. The V gene's germline CDR1 is MDHEN and CDR2 SYDVKM. The CDR3 loop is CASSFDRGAYEQYF. The entire variable domain, with the rest obtained from reference TRBV28 and TRBJ2-7, is as follows: DVKVTQSSRYLVKRTGEKVFLECVQDMDHENMFWYRQDPGLGLRLIYFSYDVKMKEKGDIPEGYSVSREKKERFSLILESASTNQTSMYLCASSFDRGAYEQYFGPGTRLTVT.

The chain joins TRBV15 to TRBJ2-2; with no DNA, the TCRdb D assignment of TRBD1 cannot be verified. Looked up from germline, CDR1 is LNHNV and CDR2 is YYDKDF (reference sequence). The CDR3 is 14 amino acids. CDR3 region: CASRGGLDTGELFF.

The V gene is TRBV29-1, the J gene TRBJ2-5. The CDR3 runs 13 residues. Germline V lookup: CDR1 SQVTM, CDR2 ANQGSEA. CDR3 region: CSVEGAVQETQYF. Full variable domain (remainder filled in from reference TRBV29-1 and TRBJ2-5): SAVISQKPSRDICQRGTSLTIQCQVDSQVTMMFWYRQQPGQSLTLIATANQGSEATYESGFVIDKFPISRPNLTFSTLTVSNMSPEDSSIYLCSVEGAVQETQYFGPGTRLLVL.

The chain is built from TRBV7-6 and TRBJ2-7; TCRdb calls TRBD1, which cannot be checked without DNA. The CDR3 totals 14 residues. Germline assignment: CDR1 SGHVS and CDR2 FNYEAQ. The chain's CDR3 is CASSPPDRASEQYF.

The chain carries TRBV28 and TRBJ1-1. The CDR3 loop spans 13 amino acids. Germline-derived CDR1 and CDR2 are MDHEN and SYDVKM. The chain's CDR3 is CASSLQADTEAFF.

The chain has TRBV10-1 and TRBJ2-1; the TCRdb call, TRBD2, lacks DNA for checking. The CDR3 is made up of 16 amino acids. Looked up from germline, CDR1 is WNHNN and CDR2 is SYGVQD (reference sequence). The CDR3 sequence: CASSEGLAGADNEQFF.

The chain carries TRBV7-9 and TRBJ2-5; TCRdb outputs TRBD1, but without DNA this stays unchecked. The CDR3 sequence is 13 residues long. The V gene's germline CDR1 is SEHNR and CDR2 FQNEAQ (reference sequence). The CDR3 protein is CASSPDSEETQYF.

This chain uses TRBV6-2 or TRBV6-3 with TRBJ2-7. The V gene's germline CDR1 is MNHEY and CDR2 SVGEGT. The CDR3 has 12 amino acids. CDR3 residues: CASSDVSYEQYF.

The chain is built from TRBV7-9 and TRBJ1-4. The CDR3 consists of 15 residues. Germline loops: CDR1 SEHNR, CDR2 FQNEAQ (reference sequence). The CDR3 reads CASSLAREQLEKLFF.

The chain uses TRBV7-9 and TRBJ2-7; the TCRdb D gene call, TRBD1, has no DNA to confirm it. The CDR3 spans 14 residues. Germline CDR1 reads SEHNR; CDR2 reads FQNEAQ (reference sequence). CDR3 region: CASSWDRHLGEQYF.

The chain uses TRBV20-1 and TRBJ2-5; TCRdb's D call of TRBD1 is untestable without DNA. Germline V gene data show CDR1 as DFQATT and CDR2 as SNEGSKA (reference sequence). CDR3 length: 13 amino acids. CDR3 loop: CSAPGLRRETQYF.

The V call is TRBV12-3 or TRBV12-4, the J call TRBJ2-5; no DNA is available, so the TRBD1 call from TCRdb remains unchecked. CDR3 size: 13 residues. This CDR3 reads CASSRPGEEAQYF.